This TCR beta chain was captured by sequencing in a study of blood T cell repertoires in COVID-19. Study at large: T cells, B-cell-depleted T cells, or PBMCs supplied cDNA or gDNA.

Profiled with immunoSEQ multiplex PCR; TCRdb holds only in-frame clones, not every one. The table has just over 650,000 clones, just under 90% seen once. Germline CDR1 is SGHNT and CDR2 is YENEEA. V was clipped by 5 bases and J by 2 bases; unmatched bases: 7. This CDR3 has 15 amino acids. The TCR was taken from a woman under 30 with acute or convalescent COVID-19. Specimen: peripheral blood. The rearrangement uses TRBV11-3 and TRBJ2-3; the match to TRBD2 covers 7 bases. Here the CDR3 DNA reads TGTGCCAGCAGCCCGAGGAGCGGGGACACAGATACGCAGTATTTT. It yields the protein CASSPRSGDTDTQYF.